The 28 T cell receptor beta chains below come from one sample, sequenced in a study of neurological immune-mediated disorders. TCRdb passed the 5' RACE reads through MiXCR, listing each CDR3 protein once. The table lists approximately 80,000 distinct CDR3 sequences, around 6% of them singletons. Stated time point: longitudinal time-point 2. The sequencing input was PBMCs. Receptor source: a woman aged 60-75 years with multiple sclerosis.

This clonotype occurred many times. The chain couples TRBV5-1 to TRBJ1-5; 7 bases align to TRBD1. This CDR3 region has 17 residues. Germline V CDR1 and CDR2: SGHRS, YFSETQ. Trimming cost V 0 bases and J 2 bases; bases outside gene matches: 8. CDR3 coding DNA: TGCGCCAGCAGCTTGGCCAGTGGGACAGCGGGCAATCAGCCCCAGCATTTT. It specifies CASSLASGTAGNQPQHF.

This clonotype was counted ten times or more. This chain uses TRBV6-5 with TRBJ2-5; D is possibly TRBD1 (5 bases). The CDR3 covers 15 residues. The V gene's germline CDR1 is MNHEY and CDR2 SVGAGI. V gave up 5 bases and J gave up 2 bases, with 15 bases separating them. CDR3 bases: TGTGCCAGCAGTCCAAGACAGCTGAGGCAAGAGACCCAGTACTTC. This codes for CASSPRQLRQETQYF.

This clonotype occurred many times. The chain carries TRBV12-3 or TRBV12-4 and TRBJ2-2; D is perhaps TRBD2 (7 bases). This CDR3 has 14 amino acids. Trimming took off 7 bases at V and 7 bases at J, with 16 bases between the two ends. The CDR3 bases are TGTGCCAGCACCTTGGGGGGGGCCGGCGGGGAGCTGTTTTTT. Protein sequence: CASTLGGAGGELFF.

This clonotype was detected ten times or more. The rearrangement links TRBV27 to TRBJ2-1; TRBD1 might be the D (5 bases). Germline V gives CDR1 MNHEY, CDR2 SMNVEV (reference sequence). V was clipped by 3 bases and J by 0 bases, with 12 bases between them. This CDR3 contains 16 residues. The CDR3 nucleotides are TGTGCCAGCAGTTTGTGGGGCCTAGGCTCCTACAATGAGCAGTTCTTC. Its protein is CASSLWGLGSYNEQFF.

The rearrangement joins TRBV6-1 to TRBJ1-5, with 9 bases lining up with TRBD1. The V segment lost 6 bases and the J segment 4 bases; nucleotides outside the gene matches: 7. Looked up from germline, CDR1 is MNHNS and CDR2 is SASEGT. The CDR3 is 15 residues long. The CDR3 nucleotides are TGTGCCAGCAGCCACGGGACAGGGCTTAATCAGCCCCAGCATTTT. It encodes CASSHGTGLNQPQHF.

Many counts were recorded for this clonotype. V usage is TRBV12-3 or TRBV12-4 and J usage is TRBJ2-7; 12 bases align to TRBD2. The CDR3 has 15 amino acids. The V gene end was trimmed by 6 bases and the J gene end by 6 bases; junction bases not matched to a gene: 9. The CDR3 nucleotides read TGTGCCAGCAGGCTACGACTAGCGGGGGAGGCCGAGCAGTACTTC. This encodes CASRLRLAGEAEQYF.

This clonotype has ten or more counts. The chain carries TRBV20-1 and TRBJ2-7; 11 bases are a match to TRBD1. CDR1 is DFQATT and CDR2 is SNEGSKA in the germline V gene (reference sequence). With 0 bases clipped from V and 1 base from J, the junction kept 8 bases outside the gene matches. The CDR3 extends over 17 amino acids. Written as DNA, the CDR3 is TGCAGTGCTAGAGATCATGGACAGGGGGCTAGGTCCTACGAGCAGTACTTC. Protein: CSARDHGQGARSYEQYF.

This clonotype was detected many times. The J gene is TRBJ2-3, the V gene TRBV20-1; 8 nucleotides agree with TRBD1. Per germline, CDR1 DFQATT and CDR2 SNEGSKA (reference sequence). V dropped 6 bases and J dropped 5; count of bases not matched to a gene: 4. The CDR3 is 12 residues long. CDR3 sequence (DNA): TGCAGTGCCACGGACAGGGAAGATACGCAGTATTTT. It yields the protein CSATDREDTQYF.

This clonotype was observed at least ten times. The chain is built from TRBV11-2 and TRBJ1-1; the D gene is possibly TRBD1 (6 bases). V lost 3 bases, J lost 4 bases, and 12 bases lay in between. This CDR3 has 14 amino acids. Germline V lookup: CDR1 SGHAT, CDR2 FQNNGV. CDR3 in amino acids: CASSFRGRSTEAFF. The CDR3 DNA reads TGTGCCAGCAGCTTCAGGGGCAGGAGCACTGAAGCTTTCTTT.

This clonotype has a count of ten or more. The V call is TRBV12-3 or TRBV12-4, the J call TRBJ2-3, with D unresolved. The CDR3 covers 12 residues. The germline V and J ends were trimmed by 5 bases and 2 bases, with 5 bases remaining between them. CDR3 sequence reads: CASSPYTDTQYF. CDR3 nucleotide sequence: TGTGCCAGCAGTCCCTACACAGATACGCAGTATTTT.

This clonotype was seen many times. This chain connects TRBV5-1 to TRBJ1-4; 11 positions agree with TRBD1. J was trimmed by 8 bases and V by 3 bases; bases with no gene match: 6. CDR3 length equals 15 residues. Germline lookup yields CDR1 SGHRS and CDR2 YFSETQ. The CDR3 nucleotides are TGCGCCAGCAGCTGGACAGGGGGCGCTCGGGAAAAACTGTTTTTT. Translated, it gives CASSWTGGAREKLFF.

The rearrangement joins TRBV3-1 to TRBJ2-1; 7 bases match TRBD2. Trimming at V came to 0 bases and at J to 4 bases, leaving 9 bases not matched to a gene. Germline CDR1 reads LGHDT; CDR2 reads YNNKEL (reference sequence). The CDR3 extends over 17 amino acids. CDR3: CASSQDLQAGIYNEQFF. CDR3 sequence (DNA): TGTGCCAGCAGCCAAGATTTGCAAGCGGGGATTTACAATGAGCAGTTCTTC.

This clonotype was observed many times. The chain combines TRBV6-6 with TRBJ2-5; D is possibly TRBD2 (5 bases). Trimming took 6 bases from V and 5 from J, leaving 10 bases between them. Germline-derived CDR1 and CDR2 are MNHNY and SVGAGI (reference sequence). CDR3 length: 12 residues. CDR3 region: CASRRELETQYF. CDR3 DNA: TGTGCCAGCAGGAGGGAGCTTGAGACCCAGTACTTC.

The chain is built from TRBV5-1 and TRBJ1-1; tentative D call: TRBD1 (5 bases). V was shortened by 4 bases and J by 4 bases, with 14 bases between the two germline ends. CDR3 length: 14 residues. Germline V gene sequence: CDR1 SGHRS, CDR2 YFSETQ. The CDR3 reads CASSPAGGFTEAFF. DNA of the CDR3: TGCGCCAGCAGCCCGGCCGGGGGGTTCACTGAAGCTTTCTTT.

This clonotype has a single count. At one end, the junction sequence differs from germline, possibly due to a read error. The V call is TRBV18, the J call TRBJ2-5; D tentatively fits TRBD1 or TRBD2 (5 bases each). The CDR3 extends over 16 amino acids. CDR1 and CDR2 (germline): KGHSH, LQKENI. Here the CDR3 reads CASSPRTGPTQETQYF. CDR3 nucleotides: TGTGCCAGTTCACCGAGGACGGGGCCGACCCAAGAGACCCAGTACTTC.

This clonotype was found many times. The V gene is TRBV29-1, the J gene TRBJ2-3, with D possibly TRBD2 on 5 matching bases. The CDR3 runs 14 residues. The V end lost 4 bases, the J end lost 0 bases, and 11 bases lay between the germline ends. CDR1 SQVTM and CDR2 ANQGSEA come from the germline V gene. The DNA for the CDR3 is TGCAGCGTTGGTACTAGGGCTAGCACAGATACGCAGTATTTT. Residues: CSVGTRASTDTQYF.

The V call is TRBV7-9, the J call TRBJ2-1; TRBD1 is a possible D gene (7 bases). Germline V lookup: CDR1 SEHNR, CDR2 FQNEAQ (reference sequence). Trimming removed 5 bases at V and 15 bases at J, with 26 bases between. This CDR3 contains 15 residues. As DNA, the CDR3 is TGTGCCAGCAGCCGATTCGGAGCAGGGGGGAATGAGAGGTTCTTC. Translation: CASSRFGAGGNERFF.

This clonotype showed up many times. The V and J genes are TRBV4-1 and TRBJ2-7, with D unresolved. This CDR3 is 16 amino acids long. The V end lost 0 bases, the J end lost 2 bases, and 14 bases lay between the germline ends. Germline CDR1 is MGHRA and CDR2 is YSYEKL. CDR3 sequence (DNA): TGCGCCAGCAGCCAAGATACAGTGGGGTGGACCTACGAGCAGTACTTC. Translating gives CASSQDTVGWTYEQYF.

This clonotype appeared many times. This sequence joins TRBV12-3 or TRBV12-4 and TRBJ2-7; 9 bases align to TRBD1. This CDR3 has 14 residues. Germline trimming cut 4 bases from V and 6 bases from J; bases unmatched to any gene: 7. CDR3 amino acids: CASSSGTGYGEQYF. In DNA form, the CDR3 reads TGTGCCAGCAGTTCCGGGACAGGGTATGGCGAGCAGTACTTC.

This clonotype has at least ten counts. V gene TRBV9 combines with J gene TRBJ2-7; TRBD1 matches at 10 bases. The CDR3 totals 20 residues. V was pared by 4 bases and J by 5 bases, with 24 bases of the junction left unmatched. The germline V gene encodes CDR1 SGDLS and CDR2 YYNGEE. The CDR3 region is CASSRFVGQGVELARNEQYF. As DNA, the CDR3 is TGTGCCAGCAGCCGGTTTGTCGGACAGGGGGTAGAACTAGCCCGGAACGAGCAGTACTTC.

The J gene is TRBJ2-5, the V gene TRBV6-1, with TRBD2 identical over 10 bases. This CDR3 spans 15 amino acids. In germline, CDR1 is MNHNS, CDR2 SASEGT. V shed 5 bases, J shed 10 bases, and the junction held 13 bases outside the gene matches. CDR3 sequence: CASSHLTSGLQGQYF. CDR3 in DNA: TGTGCCAGCAGTCATTTGACTAGCGGGCTTCAGGGCCAGTACTTC.

This clonotype has at least ten counts. The chain links TRBV5-5 to TRBJ1-5, with D hard to call. Between the trimmed V and J ends, which lost 3 bases and 3 bases, there was a span of 10 bases. The CDR3 consists of 14 residues. Germline lookup yields CDR1 SGHKS and CDR2 YYEKEE (reference sequence). The CDR3 region has the DNA TGTGCCAGCAGCTCCACCGGATCCAATCAGCCCCAGCATTTT. Residues: CASSSTGSNQPQHF.

The rearrangement links TRBV6-5 to TRBJ2-7; a weak D match, TRBD2 (5 bases). V was pared by 2 bases and J by 7 bases, with 9 bases between. The germline V gene encodes CDR1 MNHEY and CDR2 SVGAGI. There are 12 residues in the CDR3. The CDR3 reads CASSYAGEEQYF. The CDR3 nucleotides read TGTGCCAGCAGTTACGCCGGGGAAGAGCAGTACTTC.

This clonotype came up many times. V usage is TRBV20-1 and J usage is TRBJ1-6; 7 nucleotides agree with TRBD1. CDR1 and CDR2 from the germline V gene are DFQATT and SNEGSKA (reference sequence). Trimming at V came to 3 bases and at J to 8 bases, leaving 10 bases not matched to a gene. CDR3 size: 15 residues. CDR3 residues: CSASPNRGLDSPLHF. The CDR3, as DNA: TGCAGTGCTAGCCCCAACAGGGGTTTGGATTCACCCCTCCACTTT.

This clonotype was counted ten times or more. The chain recombines TRBV5-1 with TRBJ2-3; 9 nucleotides align to TRBD1. The V gene's germline CDR1 is SGHRS and CDR2 YFSETQ. V dropped 5 bases and J dropped 0; count of bases not matched to a gene: 7. The length of the CDR3 is 16 residues. The CDR3 protein is CASSRPGQGSTDTQYF. The CDR3, as DNA: TGCGCCAGCAGTCGTCCGGGACAGGGCAGCACAGATACGCAGTATTTT.

This clonotype has just a few counts. This rearrangement joins TRBV6-2 or TRBV6-3 to TRBJ2-3, with D possibly being TRBD1 (5 bases). V lost 4 bases, J lost 5 bases, and 13 bases lay in between. Germline values: CDR1 MNHEY, CDR2 SVGEGT. This CDR3 region has 14 residues. As DNA, the CDR3 is TGTGCCAGCAGTTGGGTCAGGGTCGGAGATACGCAGTATTTT. This translates into CASSWVRVGDTQYF.

The CDR3 nucleotides are TGCGCCAGCAGCTTGGCGGACAGGAATGAAAAACTGTTTTTT. It yields the protein CASSLADRNEKLFF. The V and J genes are TRBV5-1 and TRBJ1-4, with 7 bases identical to TRBD1. The CDR3 extends over 14 amino acids. CDR1 is SGHRS, CDR2 YFSETQ, per germline. The V gene end was trimmed by 0 bases and the J gene end by 5 bases; junction bases not matched to a gene: 1.

The rearrangement links TRBV12-3 or TRBV12-4 to TRBJ2-1; possible D gene TRBD1, 5 bases. The CDR3 totals 15 residues. Trimming pared 2 bases from V and 5 bases from J, leaving 13 bases between. The CDR3 DNA follows: TGTGCCAGCAGTTTAAGAGACAGTCTCCACAATGAGCAGTTCTTC. Protein: CASSLRDSLHNEQFF.